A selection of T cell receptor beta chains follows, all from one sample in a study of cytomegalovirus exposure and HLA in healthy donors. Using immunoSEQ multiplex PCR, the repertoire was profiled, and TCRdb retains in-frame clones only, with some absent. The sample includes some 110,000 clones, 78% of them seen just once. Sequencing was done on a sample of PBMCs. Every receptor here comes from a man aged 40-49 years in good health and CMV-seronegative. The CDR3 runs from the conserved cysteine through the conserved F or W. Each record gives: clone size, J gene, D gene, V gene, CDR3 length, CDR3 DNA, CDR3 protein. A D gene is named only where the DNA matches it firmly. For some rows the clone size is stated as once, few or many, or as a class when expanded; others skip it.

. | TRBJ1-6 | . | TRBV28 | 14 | TGTGCCAGCACCCCGGCGGGGACCAATTCACCCCTCCACTTT | CASTPAGTNSPLHF
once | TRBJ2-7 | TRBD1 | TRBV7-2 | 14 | TGTGCCAGCACCCCGGACAGGGGGTCCTACGAGCAGTACTTC | CASTPDRGSYEQYF
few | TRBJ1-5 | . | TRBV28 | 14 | TGTGCCAGCAGGCTCCCAGGGTTTGGACAGCCCCAGCATTTT | CASRLPGFGQPQHF
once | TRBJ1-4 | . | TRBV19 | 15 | TGTGCCAGCAATCTGGGGCTTGCAACTAATGAAAAACTGTTTTTT | CASNLGLATNEKLFF
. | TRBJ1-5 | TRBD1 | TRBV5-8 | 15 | TGTGCCAGCAGCCTCGGGACAGGCCCGAATCAGCCCCAGCATTTT | CASSLGTGPNQPQHF
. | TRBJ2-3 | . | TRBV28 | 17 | TGTGCCAGCAGTTTAATAGGTAGGGGACAAGGCACAGATACGCAGTATTTT | CASSLIGRGQGTDTQYF
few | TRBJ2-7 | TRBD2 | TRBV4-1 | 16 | TGCGCCAGCAGCCCTCTCGGGGGAGGGGCCCTCTACGAGCAGTACTTC | CASSPLGGGALYEQYF
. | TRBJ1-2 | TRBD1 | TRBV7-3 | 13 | TGTGCCAGCAGCTTGAACAGGGACAGAGGCTACACCTTC | CASSLNRDRGYTF
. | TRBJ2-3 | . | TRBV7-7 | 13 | TGTGCCAGCAGTCCACCAGGGACAGATACGCAGTATTTT | CASSPPGTDTQYF
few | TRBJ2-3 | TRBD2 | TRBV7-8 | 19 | TGTGCCAGCAGCTTAGGTCTACTAGCGGGGGGGCGGAACACAGATACGCAGTATTTT | CASSLGLLAGGRNTDTQYF
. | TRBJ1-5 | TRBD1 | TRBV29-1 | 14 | TGCAGCGTCAAGACAGGGATAGGGGATCAGCCCCAGCATTTT | CSVKTGIGDQPQHF
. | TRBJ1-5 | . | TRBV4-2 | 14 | TGTGCCAGCAGCCAAGGACAGAGCAATCAGCCCCAGCATTTT | CASSQGQSNQPQHF
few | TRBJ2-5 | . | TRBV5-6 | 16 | TGTGCCAGCAGCTTCACCCTGGGTGGACTCCAAGAGACCCAGTACTTC | CASSFTLGGLQETQYF
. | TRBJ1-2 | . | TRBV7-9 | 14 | TGTGCCAGCAGCTTAGGCGGGAACCATTATGGCTACACCTTC | CASSLGGNHYGYTF
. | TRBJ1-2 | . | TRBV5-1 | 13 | TGCGCCAGCAGCTTTACAGGAGACTATGGCTACACCTTC | CASSFTGDYGYTF
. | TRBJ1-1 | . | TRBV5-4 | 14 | TGTGCCAGCAGCTCGCTACAAGGGAGGAATGAAGCTTTCTTT | CASSSLQGRNEAFF
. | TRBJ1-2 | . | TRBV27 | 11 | TGTGCCAGCAGTTCCGGGGGTGGCTACACCTTC | CASSSGGGYTF
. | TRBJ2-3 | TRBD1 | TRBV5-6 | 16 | TGTGCCAGCAGCTGGGGGACAGGGAAGAGCACAGATACGCAGTATTTT | CASSWGTGKSTDTQYF
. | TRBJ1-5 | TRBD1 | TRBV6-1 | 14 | TGTGCCGCCCGGACAGGGGGCGGCAATCAGCCCCAGCATTTT | CAARTGGGNQPQHF
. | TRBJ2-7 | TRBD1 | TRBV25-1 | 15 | TGTGCCAGCAGTGAATTAGGGACAGGGTTCTACGAGCAGTACTTC | CASSELGTGFYEQYF
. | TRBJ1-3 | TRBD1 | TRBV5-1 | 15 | TGCGCCAGCAGCAGCCGACAGGGGAATGGAAACACCATATATTTT | CASSSRQGNGNTIYF
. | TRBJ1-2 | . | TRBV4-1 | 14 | TGCGCCAGCAGCCACCTTGCGAGGCGCGATGGCTACACCTTC | CASSHLARRDGYTF
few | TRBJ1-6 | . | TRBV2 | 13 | TGTGCCAGCAGTTCCAACAGGGATTCACCCCTCCACTTT | CASSSNRDSPLHF
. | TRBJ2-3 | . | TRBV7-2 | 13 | TGTGCCAGCAGCTCAGGTTCCACAGATACGCAGTATTTT | CASSSGSTDTQYF
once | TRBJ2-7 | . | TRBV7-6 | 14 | TGTGCCAGCAGCTCTGGACAAGGGTCCTACGAGCAGTACTTC | CASSSGQGSYEQYF
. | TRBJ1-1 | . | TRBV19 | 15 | TGTGCCAGTAGTATAGATCCCGCAGGGAACACTGAAGCTTTCTTT | CASSIDPAGNTEAFF
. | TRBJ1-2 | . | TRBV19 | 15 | TGTGCCAGTAGTCACTGGGAACAGCCGAGGGCTGGCTACACCTTC | CASSHWEQPRAGYTF
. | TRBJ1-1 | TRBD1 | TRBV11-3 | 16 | TGTGCCAGCAGCTCCTCATTAGGGGGCACGAGGACTGAAGCTTTCTTT | CASSSSLGGTRTEAFF
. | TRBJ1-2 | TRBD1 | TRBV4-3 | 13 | TGCGCCAGCAGTCTCAACAGGGGAGATGGCTACACCTTC | CASSLNRGDGYTF